Following are 8 T cell receptor beta chains from one sample sequenced in a study of neurological immune-mediated disorders. A single record per CDR3 protein comes from TCRdb applying MiXCR to the 5' RACE reads. This table holds fewer than 85,000 distinct CDR3 sequences, roughly 4.8% found once. Material for sequencing was PBMCs. The receptors stem from a woman aged 25 to 45 with multiple sclerosis.

This clonotype has a count of ten or more. The chain uses TRBV4-1 and TRBJ1-1; D may be TRBD1 (6 bases). Trimming cost V 4 bases and J 5 bases, with 17 bases left between them. The CDR3 is 15 amino acids. CDR1 is MGHRA, CDR2 YSYEKL, per germline. CDR3 DNA sequence: TGCGCCAGCAGCCTGACGGGACACGCGGCGACTGAAGCTTTCTTT. Translation gives CASSLTGHAATEAFF.

The table lists this clonotype with many counts. DNA of the CDR3: TGTGCCAGCAGCTTAGGTGGACAGAATAGCTACGAGCAGTACGTC. It encodes CASSLGGQNSYEQYV. V is TRBV7-8 and J is TRBJ2-7; D might be TRBD1 (6 bases). Trimming stripped 1 base from V and 3 bases from J, with 13 bases between. CDR3 length: 15 amino acids. Germline-derived CDR1 and CDR2 are SGHVS and FQNEAQ.

This clonotype appeared many times. The J gene is TRBJ2-2, the V gene TRBV1; the table's D call, TRBD2, has no DNA check behind it. TRBV1 is shown as a pseudogene. CDR3 size: 21 residues. The CDR3 spells CTSSQGPPPTSGGSNTGELFF. Written as DNA, the CDR3 is TGCACCAGCAGCCAAGGTCCACCCCCGACTAGCGGGGGGTCCAACACCGGGGAGCTGTTTTTT.

This clonotype has at least ten counts. The chain uses TRBV20-1 and TRBJ2-7; weak D call: TRBD2 (6 bases). V was shortened by 2 bases and J by 1 base, with 9 bases between the two germline ends. Looked up from germline, CDR1 is DFQATT and CDR2 is SNEGSKA (reference sequence). The CDR3 has 13 residues. CDR3 protein: CSARRGGSYEQYF. The DNA of the CDR3 is TGCAGTGCTAGACGGGGAGGATCCTACGAGCAGTACTTC.

Comment on this clonotype: It may be a read error: a sequence one base away is much more abundant. The chain combines TRBV10-3 with TRBJ2-1, with 10 bases aligning to TRBD2. The CDR3 length is 14 residues. Germline CDR1 is ENHRY and CDR2 is SYGVKD. J gave up 12 bases and V 6 bases, and 11 bases lay outside the gene matches. CDR3 nucleotides: TGTGCCATCAGAGGGACTAGCGAGCGGGGTGCGCAGTTCTTC. It codes for CAIRGTSERGAQFF.

This clonotype appeared many times. The chain combines TRBV6-5 with TRBJ2-3, with unresolved D. V lost 2 bases and J lost 0, with 3 bases in between. CDR1 is MNHEY, CDR2 SVGAGI, per germline. The CDR3 is 13 residues long. This CDR3 reads CASSYASTDTQYF. CDR3 nucleotide sequence: TGTGCCAGCAGTTACGCCAGCACAGATACGCAGTATTTT.

This clonotype was detected many times. The chain employs TRBV5-1 and TRBJ2-2, with 7 nucleotides matching TRBD1. The CDR3 has 17 residues. The germline CDR1 and CDR2 sequences are SGHRS and YFSETQ. V shed 0 bases, J shed 1 base, and the junction held 6 bases outside the gene matches. For the CDR3, the DNA is TGCGCCAGCAGCTTGGGTTGGACAGGACAGAACACCGGGGAGCTGTTTTTT. It is translated as CASSLGWTGQNTGELFF.

This chain links TRBV3-1 with TRBJ2-6, with D perhaps matching TRBD2 (6 bases). V shed 0 bases and J shed 4 bases, with 10 bases lying between them. This CDR3 contains 16 residues. Germline CDR1 reads LGHDT; CDR2 reads YNNKEL (reference sequence). The CDR3 region has the DNA TGTGCCAGCAGCCAAGAAGGAGGGGCCGGGGCCAACGTCCTGACTTTC. This encodes CASSQEGGAGANVLTF.